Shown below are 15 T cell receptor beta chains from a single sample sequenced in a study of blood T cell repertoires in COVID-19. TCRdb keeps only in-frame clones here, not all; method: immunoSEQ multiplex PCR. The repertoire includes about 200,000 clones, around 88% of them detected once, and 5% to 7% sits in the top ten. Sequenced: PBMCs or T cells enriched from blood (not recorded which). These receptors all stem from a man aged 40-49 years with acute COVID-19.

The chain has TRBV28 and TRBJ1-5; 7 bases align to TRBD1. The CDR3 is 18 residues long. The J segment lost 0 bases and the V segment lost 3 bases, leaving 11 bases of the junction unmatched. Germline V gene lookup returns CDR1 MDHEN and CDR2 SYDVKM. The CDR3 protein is CASSFRYRGLYSNQPQHF. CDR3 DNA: TGTGCCAGCAGTTTCAGATACAGGGGCCTCTATAGCAATCAGCCCCAGCATTTT.

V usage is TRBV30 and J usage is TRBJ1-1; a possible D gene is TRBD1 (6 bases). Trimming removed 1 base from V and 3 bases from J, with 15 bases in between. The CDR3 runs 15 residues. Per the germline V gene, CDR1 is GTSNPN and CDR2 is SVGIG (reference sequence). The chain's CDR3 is CAWSAGHRSDTEAFF. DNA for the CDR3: TGTGCCTGGAGTGCGGGACACCGGTCTGACACTGAAGCTTTCTTT.

CDR3 sequence (DNA): TGTGCCAGCAGGGCCTCGGACAGGAGGAATCAGCCCCAGCATTTT. Its protein is CASRASDRRNQPQHF. The rearrangement uses TRBV28 and TRBJ1-5; TRBD1 agrees at 7 bases. Germline trimming cut 6 bases from V and 4 bases from J; bases unmatched to any gene: 9. Germline V lookup: CDR1 MDHEN, CDR2 SYDVKM. The CDR3 extends over 15 amino acids. The variable domain in full, with the rest retrieved from reference TRBV28 and TRBJ1-5, is DVKVTQSSRYLVKRTGEKVFLECVQDMDHENMFWYRQDPGLGLRLIYFSYDVKMKEKGDIPEGYSVSREKKERFSLILESASTNQTSMYLCASRASDRRNQPQHFGDGTRLSIL.

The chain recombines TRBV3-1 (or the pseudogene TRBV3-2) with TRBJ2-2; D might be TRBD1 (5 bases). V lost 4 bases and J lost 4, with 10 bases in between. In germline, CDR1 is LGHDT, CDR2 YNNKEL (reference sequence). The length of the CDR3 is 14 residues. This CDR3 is CASSLQGGTGELFF. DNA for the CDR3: TGTGCCAGCAGCCTCCAGGGTGGCACCGGGGAGCTGTTTTTT.

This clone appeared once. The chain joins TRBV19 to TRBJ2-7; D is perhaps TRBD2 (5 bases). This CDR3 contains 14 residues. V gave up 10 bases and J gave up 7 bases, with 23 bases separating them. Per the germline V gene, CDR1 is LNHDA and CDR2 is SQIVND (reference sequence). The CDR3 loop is CATWSRTEGYEQYF. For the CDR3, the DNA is TGTGCCACCTGGAGCCGGACTGAGGGATATGAGCAGTACTTC.

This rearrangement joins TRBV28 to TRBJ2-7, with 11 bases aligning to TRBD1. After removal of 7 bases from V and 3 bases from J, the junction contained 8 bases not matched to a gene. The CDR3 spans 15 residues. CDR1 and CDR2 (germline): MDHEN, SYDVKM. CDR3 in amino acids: CASNWSGTGGYEQYF. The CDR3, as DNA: TGTGCCAGCAATTGGAGTGGGACAGGGGGCTACGAGCAGTACTTC.

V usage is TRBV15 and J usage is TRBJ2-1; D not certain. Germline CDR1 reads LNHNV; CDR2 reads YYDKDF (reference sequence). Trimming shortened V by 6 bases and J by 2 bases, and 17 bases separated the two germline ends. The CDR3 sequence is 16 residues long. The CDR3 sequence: CATSLQPSPPYNEQFF. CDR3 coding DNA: TGTGCCACCAGTTTACAGCCCTCACCACCCTACAATGAGCAGTTCTTC.

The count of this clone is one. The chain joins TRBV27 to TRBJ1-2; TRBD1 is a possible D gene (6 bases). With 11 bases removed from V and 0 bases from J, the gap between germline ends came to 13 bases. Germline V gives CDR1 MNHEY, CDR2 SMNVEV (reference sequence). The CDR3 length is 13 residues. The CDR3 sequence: CASRTDANYGYTF. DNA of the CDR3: TGTGCCTCCCGGACAGATGCTAACTATGGCTACACCTTC.

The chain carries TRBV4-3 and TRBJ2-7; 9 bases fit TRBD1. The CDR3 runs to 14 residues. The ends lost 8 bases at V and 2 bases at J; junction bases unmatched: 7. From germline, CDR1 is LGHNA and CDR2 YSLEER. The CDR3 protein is CASGAGTGTYEQYF. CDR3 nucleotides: TGCGCCAGCGGAGCCGGGACAGGGACCTACGAGCAGTACTTC.

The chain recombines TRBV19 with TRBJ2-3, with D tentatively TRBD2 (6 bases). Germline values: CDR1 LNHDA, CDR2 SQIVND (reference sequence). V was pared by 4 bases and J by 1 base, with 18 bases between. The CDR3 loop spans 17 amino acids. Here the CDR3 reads CASSRDGILAGTDTQYF. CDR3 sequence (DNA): TGTGCCAGTAGTAGAGACGGGATACTAGCTGGCACAGATACGCAGTATTTT.

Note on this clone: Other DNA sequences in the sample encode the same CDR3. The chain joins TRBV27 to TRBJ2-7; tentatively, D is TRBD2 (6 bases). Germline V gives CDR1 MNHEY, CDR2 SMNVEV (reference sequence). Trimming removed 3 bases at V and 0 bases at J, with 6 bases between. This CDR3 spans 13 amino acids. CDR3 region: CASSLGGSYEQYF. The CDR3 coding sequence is TGTGCCAGCAGTTTGGGGGGCTCCTACGAGCAGTACTTC.

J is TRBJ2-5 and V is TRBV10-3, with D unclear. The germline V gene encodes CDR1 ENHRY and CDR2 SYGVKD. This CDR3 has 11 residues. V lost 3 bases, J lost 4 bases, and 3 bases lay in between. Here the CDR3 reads CAISDGETQYF. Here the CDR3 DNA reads TGTGCCATCAGTGACGGAGAGACCCAGTACTTC.

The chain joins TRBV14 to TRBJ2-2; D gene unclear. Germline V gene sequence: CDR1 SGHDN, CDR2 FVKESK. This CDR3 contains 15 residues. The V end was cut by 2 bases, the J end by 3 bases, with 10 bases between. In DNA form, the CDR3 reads TGTGCCAGCAGCCAAAGGAGCGCGGACACCGGGGAGCTGTTTTTT. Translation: CASSQRSADTGELFF.

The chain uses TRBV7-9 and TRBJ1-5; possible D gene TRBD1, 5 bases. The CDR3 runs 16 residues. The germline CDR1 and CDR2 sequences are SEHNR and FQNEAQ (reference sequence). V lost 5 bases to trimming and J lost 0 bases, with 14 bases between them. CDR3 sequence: CASSPLGGTSNQPQHF. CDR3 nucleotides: TGTGCCAGCAGCCCACTGGGGGGGACTAGCAATCAGCCCCAGCATTTT. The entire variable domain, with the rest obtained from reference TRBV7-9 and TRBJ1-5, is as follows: DTGVSQNPRHKITKRGQNVTFRCDPISEHNRLYWYRQTLGQGPEFLTYFQNEAQLEKSRLLSDRFSAERPKGSFSTLEIQRTEQGDSAMYLCASSPLGGTSNQPQHFGDGTRLSIL.

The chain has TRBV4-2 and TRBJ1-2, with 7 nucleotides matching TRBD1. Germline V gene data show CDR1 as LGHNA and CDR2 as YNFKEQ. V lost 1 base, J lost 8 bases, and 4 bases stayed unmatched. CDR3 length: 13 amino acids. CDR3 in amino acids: CASSQGGGQGYTF. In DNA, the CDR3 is TGTGCCAGCAGCCAAGGAGGGGGCCAGGGCTACACCTTC.